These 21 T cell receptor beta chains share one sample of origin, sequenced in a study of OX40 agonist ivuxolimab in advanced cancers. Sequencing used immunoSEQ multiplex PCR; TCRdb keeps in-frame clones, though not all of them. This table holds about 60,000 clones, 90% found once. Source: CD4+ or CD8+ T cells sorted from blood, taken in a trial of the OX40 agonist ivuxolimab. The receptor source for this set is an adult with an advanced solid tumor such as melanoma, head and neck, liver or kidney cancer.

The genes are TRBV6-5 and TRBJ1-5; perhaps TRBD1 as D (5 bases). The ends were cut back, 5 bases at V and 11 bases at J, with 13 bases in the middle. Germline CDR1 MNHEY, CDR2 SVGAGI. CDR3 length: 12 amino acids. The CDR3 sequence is CASSKSGTAQHF. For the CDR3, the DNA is TGTGCCAGCAGTAAGTCCGGGACGGCCCAGCATTTT.

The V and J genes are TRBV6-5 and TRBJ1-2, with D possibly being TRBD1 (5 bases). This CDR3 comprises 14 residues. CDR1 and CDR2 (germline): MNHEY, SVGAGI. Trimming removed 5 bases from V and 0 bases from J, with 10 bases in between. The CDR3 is CASSRQQANYGYTF. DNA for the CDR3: TGTGCCAGCAGTCGACAGCAAGCTAACTATGGCTACACCTTC.

CDR3 nucleotides: TGCGCCAGCAGCCAACTAGCGGGAGTAGGCACAGATACGCAGTATTTT. This sequence encodes CASSQLAGVGTDTQYF. V usage is TRBV4-3 and J usage is TRBJ2-3; 10 bases match TRBD2. The CDR3 totals 16 residues. The germline V gene encodes CDR1 LGHNA and CDR2 YSLEER. The trim removed 2 bases at V and 1 base at J, leaving 3 bases unmatched.

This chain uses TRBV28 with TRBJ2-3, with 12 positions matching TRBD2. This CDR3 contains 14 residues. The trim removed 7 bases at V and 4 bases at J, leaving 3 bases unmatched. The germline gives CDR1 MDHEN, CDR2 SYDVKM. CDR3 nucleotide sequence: TGTGCCAGCACCTCTAGCGGGGGGGCAGATACGCAGTATTTT. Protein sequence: CASTSSGGADTQYF.

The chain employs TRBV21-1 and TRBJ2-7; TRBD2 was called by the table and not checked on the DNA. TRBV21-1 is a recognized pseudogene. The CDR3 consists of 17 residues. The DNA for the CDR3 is TGTGCCAGCGACGATTCGAGGGCTAGCGGGGCCCCATACGAGCAGTACTTC. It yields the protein CASDDSRASGAPYEQYF.

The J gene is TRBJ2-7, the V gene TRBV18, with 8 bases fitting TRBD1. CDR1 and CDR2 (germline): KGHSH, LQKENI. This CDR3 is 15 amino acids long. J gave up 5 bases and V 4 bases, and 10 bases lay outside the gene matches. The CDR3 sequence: CASSRNPGQGDEQYF. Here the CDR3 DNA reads TGTGCCAGCTCACGGAACCCAGGACAGGGAGACGAGCAGTACTTC.

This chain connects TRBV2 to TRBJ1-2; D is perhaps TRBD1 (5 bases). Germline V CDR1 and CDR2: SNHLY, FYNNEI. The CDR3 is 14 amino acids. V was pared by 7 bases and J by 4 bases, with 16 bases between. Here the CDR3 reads CASTREGTSYGYTF. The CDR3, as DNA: TGTGCCAGCACCAGAGAGGGGACTAGCTATGGCTACACCTTC.

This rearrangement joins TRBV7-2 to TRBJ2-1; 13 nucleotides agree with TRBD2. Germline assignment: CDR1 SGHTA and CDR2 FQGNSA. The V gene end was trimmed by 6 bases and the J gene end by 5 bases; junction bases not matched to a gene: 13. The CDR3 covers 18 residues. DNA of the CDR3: TGTGCCAGCAGTTCCACTAGCGGGAGGGCCTTGGGGCACAATGAGCAGTTCTTC. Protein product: CASSSTSGRALGHNEQFF.

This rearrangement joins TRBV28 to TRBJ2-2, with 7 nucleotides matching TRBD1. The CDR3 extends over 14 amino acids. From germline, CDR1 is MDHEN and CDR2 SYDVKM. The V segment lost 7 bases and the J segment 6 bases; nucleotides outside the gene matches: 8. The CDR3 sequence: CASTETGVAGELFF. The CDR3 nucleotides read TGTGCCAGCACCGAAACAGGGGTAGCCGGGGAGCTGTTTTTT.

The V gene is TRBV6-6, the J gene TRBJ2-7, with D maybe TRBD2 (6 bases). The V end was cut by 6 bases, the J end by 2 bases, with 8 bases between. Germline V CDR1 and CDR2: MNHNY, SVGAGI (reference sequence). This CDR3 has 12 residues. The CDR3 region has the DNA TGTGCCAGCAGGGAGGGGACCTACGAGCAGTACTTC. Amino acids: CASREGTYEQYF.

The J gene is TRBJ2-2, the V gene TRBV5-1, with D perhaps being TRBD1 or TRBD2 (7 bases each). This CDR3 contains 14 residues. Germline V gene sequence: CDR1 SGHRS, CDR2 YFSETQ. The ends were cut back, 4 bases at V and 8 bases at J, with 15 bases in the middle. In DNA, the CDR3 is TGCGCCAGCAGCCCCCAGGGGGGGCCGGGGGAGCTGTTTTTT. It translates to CASSPQGGPGELFF.

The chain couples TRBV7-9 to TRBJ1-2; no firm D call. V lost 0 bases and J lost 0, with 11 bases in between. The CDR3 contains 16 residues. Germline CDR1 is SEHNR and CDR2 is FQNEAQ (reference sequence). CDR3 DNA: TGTGCCAGCAGCTTAGCACCTAATGCCCCTAACTATGGCTACACCTTC. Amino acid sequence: CASSLAPNAPNYGYTF.

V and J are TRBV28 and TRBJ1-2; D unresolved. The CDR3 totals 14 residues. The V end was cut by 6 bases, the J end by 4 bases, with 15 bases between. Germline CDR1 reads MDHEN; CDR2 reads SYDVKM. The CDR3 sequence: CASSSGRLGYGYTF. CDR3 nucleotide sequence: TGTGCCAGCAGCTCAGGACGGCTTGGCTATGGCTACACCTTC.

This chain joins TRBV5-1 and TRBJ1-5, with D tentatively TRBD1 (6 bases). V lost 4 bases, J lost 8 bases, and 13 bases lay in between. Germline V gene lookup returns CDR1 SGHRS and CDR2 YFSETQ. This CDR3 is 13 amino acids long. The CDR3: CASSQNRDEPQHF. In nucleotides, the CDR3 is TGCGCCAGCAGCCAGAACAGGGACGAGCCCCAGCATTTT.

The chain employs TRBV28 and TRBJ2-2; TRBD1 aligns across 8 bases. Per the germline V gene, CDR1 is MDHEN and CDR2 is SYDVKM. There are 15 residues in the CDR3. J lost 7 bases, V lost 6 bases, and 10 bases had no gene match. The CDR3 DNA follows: TGTGCCAGCAGGAGACAGGGGAAGGTTGGCGGGGAGCTGTTTTTT. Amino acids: CASRRQGKVGGELFF.

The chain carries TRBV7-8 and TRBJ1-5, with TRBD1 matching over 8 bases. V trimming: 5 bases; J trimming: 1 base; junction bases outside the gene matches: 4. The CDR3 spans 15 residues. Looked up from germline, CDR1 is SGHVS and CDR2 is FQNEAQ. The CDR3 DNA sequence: TGTGCCAGCAGCCTCGGACAGGGCAGCAATCAGCCCCAGCATTTT. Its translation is CASSLGQGSNQPQHF.

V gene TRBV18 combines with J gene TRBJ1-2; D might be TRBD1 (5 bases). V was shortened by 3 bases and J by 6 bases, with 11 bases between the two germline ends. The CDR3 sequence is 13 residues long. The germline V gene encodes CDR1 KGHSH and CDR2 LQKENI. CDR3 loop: CASSPPRVDGYTF. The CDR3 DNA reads TGTGCCAGCTCACCCCCCAGGGTAGATGGCTACACCTTC.

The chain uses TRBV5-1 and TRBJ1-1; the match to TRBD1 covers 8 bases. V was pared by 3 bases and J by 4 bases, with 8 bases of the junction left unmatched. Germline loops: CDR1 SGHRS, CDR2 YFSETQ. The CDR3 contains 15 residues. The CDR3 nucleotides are TGCGCCAGCAGCTACAGTACTACAGGGGGCACTGAAGCTTTCTTT. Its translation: CASSYSTTGGTEAFF.

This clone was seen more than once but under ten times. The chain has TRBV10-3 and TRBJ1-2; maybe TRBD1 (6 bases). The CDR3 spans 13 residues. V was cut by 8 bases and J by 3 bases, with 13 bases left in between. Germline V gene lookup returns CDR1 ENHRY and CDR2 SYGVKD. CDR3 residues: CAIDQEGDYGYTF. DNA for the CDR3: TGTGCCATCGATCAGGAGGGGGACTATGGCTACACCTTC.

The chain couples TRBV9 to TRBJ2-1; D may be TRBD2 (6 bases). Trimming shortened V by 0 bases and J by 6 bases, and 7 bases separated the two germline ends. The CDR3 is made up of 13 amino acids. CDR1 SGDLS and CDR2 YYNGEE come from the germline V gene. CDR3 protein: CASSVVSGNEQFF. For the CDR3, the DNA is TGTGCCAGCAGCGTAGTTAGCGGCAATGAGCAGTTCTTC.

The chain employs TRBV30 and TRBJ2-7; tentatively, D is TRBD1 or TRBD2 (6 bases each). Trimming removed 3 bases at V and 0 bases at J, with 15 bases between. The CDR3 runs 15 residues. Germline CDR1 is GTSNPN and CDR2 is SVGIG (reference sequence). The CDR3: CAWRRGESNSYEQYF. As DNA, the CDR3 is TGTGCCTGGAGGAGGGGGGAATCTAACTCCTACGAGCAGTACTTC.